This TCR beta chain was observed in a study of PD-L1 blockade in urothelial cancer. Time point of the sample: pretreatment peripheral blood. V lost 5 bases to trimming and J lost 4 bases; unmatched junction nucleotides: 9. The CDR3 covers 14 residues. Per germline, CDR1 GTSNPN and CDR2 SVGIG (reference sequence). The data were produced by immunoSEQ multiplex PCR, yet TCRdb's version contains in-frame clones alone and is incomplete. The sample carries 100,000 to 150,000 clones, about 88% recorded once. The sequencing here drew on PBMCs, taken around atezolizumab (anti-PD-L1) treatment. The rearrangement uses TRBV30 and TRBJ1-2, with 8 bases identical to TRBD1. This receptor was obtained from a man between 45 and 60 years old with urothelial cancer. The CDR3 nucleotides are TGTGCCTGGTCACCTTCGACAGGGGCCTATGGCTACACCTTC. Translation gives CAWSPSTGAYGYTF. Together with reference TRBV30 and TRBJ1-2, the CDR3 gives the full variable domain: SQTIHQWPATLVQPVGSPLSLECTVEGTSNPNLYWYRQAAGRGLQLLFYSVGIGQISSEVPQNLSASRPQDRQFILSSKKLLLSDSGFYLCAWSPSTGAYGYTFGSGTRLTVV.